The clone carrying this T cell receptor (beta chain) has just a few counts. Antigen: not known. Isolation of CD4+ naive, central memory, regulatory and stem cell-like memory cells was achieved by sorting via CD45RO/CCR7/CD25/CD127/CD95/CD27. Since all of the isolated RNA was reverse transcribed, expressed TCRB transcripts were what got sequenced. Sequenced naive, central memory and regulatory T cell samples produced an average of roughly 3.5 million reads. Method: immunoSEQ multiplex PCR; TCRdb's copy keeps in-frame clones and lacks some. The repertoire holds some 290,000 clones, with around 24% as singletons. This CDR3 is built from 20 residues. With V trimmed by 0 bases and J by 0 bases, 13 bases remained unmatched. The sample comes from a study of beta chain features in type 1 diabetes. Study results and limitations: In every one of the four CD4+ subsets, TCRB CDR3s were moderately but significantly shorter in Type 1 diabetes patients.

The receptor comes from a woman aged 30 to 39 with type 1 diabetes. The specimen was naive CD4+ T cells from blood. The chain joins TRBV23-1 to TRBJ2-3; 9 bases are a match to TRBD1. TRBV23-1 is flagged as an ORF with uncertain function. CDR3 loop: CASSQSRDRADVDSTDTQYF. CDR3 nucleotide sequence: TGCGCCAGCAGTCAATCGAGGGACAGGGCGGACGTAGATAGCACAGATACGCAGTATTTT.